The 24 T cell receptor beta chains below all came from one sample that was sequenced in a study of blood T cell repertoires in COVID-19. TCRdb's table, derived via immunoSEQ multiplex PCR, lists solely in-frame clones and lacks some. The table lists approximately 58,000 clones, roughly 77% of them singletons. The specimen sequenced was peripheral blood. Receptor source: a man between 65 and 85 years old with active or convalescent COVID-19.

The chain carries TRBV19 and TRBJ1-5; unclear D gene. CDR1 is LNHDA, CDR2 SQIVND, per germline (reference sequence). The CDR3 has 14 residues. V lost 3 bases, J lost 0 bases, and 6 bases lay in between. CDR3 loop: CASSMSHSNQPQHF. CDR3 nucleotides: TGTGCCAGTAGTATGAGTCATAGCAATCAGCCCCAGCATTTT.

The rearrangement links TRBV9 to TRBJ2-2; 12 bases map to TRBD2. V shed 4 bases, J shed 6 bases, and the junction held 7 bases outside the gene matches. This CDR3 is 16 amino acids long. Germline V CDR1 and CDR2: SGDLS, YYNGEE. The CDR3 here is CASSPQLAGGSGELFF. CDR3 nucleotides: TGTGCCAGCAGCCCTCAACTAGCGGGGGGTTCCGGGGAGCTGTTTTTT. Full variable domain (rest looked up from reference TRBV9 and TRBJ2-2): DSGVTQTPKHLITATGQRVTLRCSPRSGDLSVYWYQQSLDQGLQFLIQYYNGEERAKGNILERFSAQQFPDLHSELNLSSLELGDSALYFCASSPQLAGGSGELFFGEGSRLTVL.

The chain combines TRBV4-3 with TRBJ1-1; perhaps TRBD1 as D (5 bases). The CDR3 spans 14 residues. V was cut by 4 bases and J by 0 bases, with 9 bases left in between. The germline gives CDR1 LGHNA, CDR2 YSLEER. The CDR3 sequence is CASSRGSMNTEAFF. The DNA of the CDR3 is TGCGCCAGCAGCCGGGGCAGCATGAACACTGAAGCTTTCTTT.

The genes are TRBV2 and TRBJ2-1; possibly TRBD1 for D (6 bases). The V and J ends lost 4 bases and 10 bases respectively, with 17 bases between them. The CDR3 totals 14 residues. Germline V gene lookup returns CDR1 SNHLY and CDR2 FYNNEI. The CDR3 nucleotides are TGTGCCAGCAGTGCTACGGCAGGGGTTGAGGAGCAGTTCTTC. Translating it yields CASSATAGVEEQFF.

This rearrangement joins TRBV18 to TRBJ1-4; no firm D call. The germline V and J ends were trimmed by 2 bases and 6 bases, with 13 bases remaining between them. The CDR3 spans 15 residues. The germline V gene has CDR1 KGHSH and CDR2 LQKENI. The chain's CDR3 is CASSPLPGLDEKLFF. CDR3 bases: TGTGCCAGCTCACCATTACCCGGGTTGGATGAAAAACTGTTTTTT. Full variable domain (outside the CDR3, taken from reference TRBV18 and TRBJ1-4): NAGVMQNPRHLVRRRGQEARLRCSPMKGHSHVYWYRQLPEEGLKFMVYLQKENIIDESGMPKERFSAEFPKEGPSILRIQQVVRGDSAAYFCASSPLPGLDEKLFFGSGTQLSVL.

The CDR3 loop reads CASSPWTGGPTTNEKLFF. The CDR3 coding sequence is TGTGCCAGCAGCCCTTGGACAGGGGGCCCAACAACTAATGAAAAACTGTTTTTT. The chain employs TRBV7-2 and TRBJ1-4, with TRBD1 identical over 11 bases. V shed 5 bases, J shed 0 bases, and the junction held 8 bases outside the gene matches. Germline values: CDR1 SGHTA, CDR2 FQGNSA. The CDR3 is 18 amino acids.

The chain has TRBV7-9 and TRBJ1-1; D call uncertain. The CDR3 is made up of 13 amino acids. The V end was cut by 5 bases, the J end by 1 base, with 8 bases between. In germline, CDR1 is SEHNR, CDR2 FQNEAQ (reference sequence). The CDR3 loop is CASSAARNTEAFF. As DNA, the CDR3 is TGTGCCAGCAGCGCGGCGCGGAACACTGAAGCTTTCTTT.

The chain carries TRBV18 and TRBJ2-3; D is ambiguous. The V gene lost 2 bases and the J gene lost 0 bases, with 6 bases spanning the gap. In germline, CDR1 is KGHSH, CDR2 LQKENI. CDR3 length: 14 amino acids. The CDR3 protein is CASSPAASTDTQYF. CDR3 DNA sequence: TGTGCCAGCTCACCAGCGGCCAGCACAGATACGCAGTATTTT.

The chain is built from TRBV9 and TRBJ1-1, with no clear D. CDR1 is SGDLS, CDR2 YYNGEE, per germline. The CDR3 covers 14 residues. V dropped 2 bases and J dropped 0 bases, with 8 bases sitting between them. CDR3 in DNA: TGTGCCAGCAGCGTGTTGGCCCTGAACACTGAAGCTTTCTTT. Translated, it gives CASSVLALNTEAFF.

The chain carries TRBV3-1 (or the pseudogene TRBV3-2) and TRBJ1-1; 11 nucleotides agree with TRBD1. V trimming: 8 bases; J trimming: 5 bases; junction bases outside the gene matches: 10. Germline V gives CDR1 LGHDT, CDR2 YNNKEL (reference sequence). The CDR3 length is 15 residues. The CDR3 region is CASGGRTGGSTEAFF. In DNA form, the CDR3 reads TGTGCCAGCGGAGGAAGGACAGGGGGCTCGACTGAAGCTTTCTTT.

The genes are TRBV6-1 and TRBJ2-7; 7 positions agree with TRBD1. Losses at the gene ends were 4 bases for V and 7 bases for J; bases not matched to a gene: 10. Germline V gene data show CDR1 as MNHNS and CDR2 as SASEGT. The CDR3 loop spans 14 amino acids. CDR3 sequence reads: CASSVATGKLEQYF. CDR3 sequence (DNA): TGTGCCAGCAGTGTAGCGACAGGGAAGCTGGAGCAGTACTTC.

This clone came up once. The chain has TRBV5-1 and TRBJ1-2, with 11 bases aligning to TRBD1. Unmatched junction bases numbered 4, after V lost 3 bases and J lost 6 bases. Germline assignment: CDR1 SGHRS and CDR2 YFSETQ. The CDR3 length is 14 residues. The CDR3 loop reads CASSSGQGDHGYTF. CDR3 bases: TGCGCCAGCAGCTCGGGACAGGGGGATCATGGCTACACCTTC. Supplemented by reference TRBV5-1 and TRBJ1-2, the full variable domain reads KAGVTQTPRYLIKTRGQQVTLSCSPISGHRSVSWYQQTPGQGLQFLFEYFSETQRNKGNFPGRFSGRQFSNSRSEMNVSTLELGDSALYLCASSSGQGDHGYTFGSGTRLTVV.

The chain joins TRBV7-9 to TRBJ2-1; possible D gene TRBD1, 7 bases. The germline V gene has CDR1 SEHNR and CDR2 FQNEAQ (reference sequence). V lost 5 bases and J 9 bases, leaving 17 bases between the germline ends. The CDR3 is 14 residues long. CDR3 amino acids: CASSGPRQGGEQFF. CDR3 coding DNA: TGTGCCAGCAGCGGCCCGAGACAGGGAGGTGAGCAGTTCTTC.

The V and J genes are TRBV14 and TRBJ1-3; no clear D. The CDR3 totals 12 residues. Trimming shortened V by 1 base and J by 4 bases, and 2 bases separated the two germline ends. Germline-derived CDR1 and CDR2 are SGHDN and FVKESK. The CDR3 DNA reads TGTGCCAGCAGCCAAGCGGGAAACACCATATATTTT. Translating gives CASSQAGNTIYF.

The chain is built from TRBV9 and TRBJ1-1, with no clear D. V was trimmed by 3 bases and J by 3 bases, leaving 9 bases between them. The length of the CDR3 is 13 residues. The germline V gene encodes CDR1 SGDLS and CDR2 YYNGEE. The CDR3 sequence: CASSAIGDTEAFF. The CDR3 region has the DNA TGTGCCAGCAGCGCGATCGGGGACACTGAAGCTTTCTTT.

This chain joins TRBV2 and TRBJ1-2; no clear D. Trimming took off 2 bases at V and 8 bases at J, with 15 bases between the two ends. The CDR3 spans 14 residues. Germline V gives CDR1 SNHLY, CDR2 FYNNEI. CDR3 loop: CASSERLTSSGYTF. The CDR3 coding sequence is TGTGCCAGCAGTGAAAGACTTACGTCTAGCGGCTACACCTTC.

The chain combines TRBV28 with TRBJ2-1; TRBD2 agrees at 9 bases. This CDR3 has 14 amino acids. CDR1 and CDR2 from the germline V gene are MDHEN and SYDVKM. Unmatched junction bases numbered 9, after V lost 11 bases and J lost 4 bases. The CDR3 loop is CAHGGGAGYNEQFF. CDR3 coding DNA: TGTGCCCATGGCGGGGGGGCCGGATACAATGAGCAGTTCTTC.

The rearrangement links TRBV11-2 to TRBJ2-3; D is undetermined. Trimming removed 3 bases at V and 8 bases at J, with 15 bases between. Germline CDR1 and CDR2: SGHAT and FQNNGV. The CDR3 has 14 amino acids. The CDR3 region has the DNA TGTGCCAGCAGCTTGAGCCGCCAAATGGTTACGCAGTATTTT. Translating gives CASSLSRQMVTQYF.

The chain combines TRBV28 with TRBJ2-2; 9 bases are a match to TRBD1. The germline CDR1 and CDR2 sequences are MDHEN and SYDVKM. The CDR3 spans 15 residues. J gave up 6 bases and V 6 bases, and 8 bases lay outside the gene matches. This CDR3 is CASRPTGQGSGELFF. DNA for the CDR3: TGTGCCAGCAGGCCGACGGGACAGGGTTCCGGGGAGCTGTTTTTT.

The genes are TRBV4-3 and TRBJ2-7, with D tentatively TRBD2 (6 bases). Between the trimmed V and J ends, which lost 0 bases and 0 bases, there was a span of 12 bases. There are 16 residues in the CDR3. The V gene's germline CDR1 is LGHNA and CDR2 YSLEER. The CDR3 sequence is CASSQDGGTDSYEQYF. As DNA, the CDR3 is TGCGCCAGCAGCCAAGATGGAGGGACGGACTCCTACGAGCAGTACTTC.

The genes are TRBV14 and TRBJ1-2; D is perhaps TRBD1 (6 bases). The CDR3 totals 14 residues. The germline gives CDR1 SGHDN, CDR2 FVKESK. Trimming cost V 4 bases and J 4 bases, with 13 bases left between them. The DNA of the CDR3 is TGTGCCAGCAGCCCGGACAGTTTCTCCTATGGCTACACCTTC. It yields the protein CASSPDSFSYGYTF.

The rearrangement joins TRBV6-6 to TRBJ1-5; no reliable D call. The CDR3 is 14 amino acids. V lost 1 base and J 3 bases, leaving 7 bases between the germline ends. CDR1 is MNHNY, CDR2 SVGAGI, per germline (reference sequence). The CDR3 DNA sequence: TGTGCCAGCAGTTACTACGGTAACAATCAGCCCCAGCATTTT. Translated, it gives CASSYYGNNQPQHF.

This clone turned up a few times. The J gene is TRBJ2-3, the V gene TRBV11-3, with D possibly TRBD2 on 5 matching bases. V dropped 4 bases and J dropped 0 bases, with 11 bases sitting between them. Germline-derived CDR1 and CDR2 are SGHNT and YENEEA. The CDR3 consists of 15 residues. The chain's CDR3 is CASSSGGPSTDTQYF. The CDR3 DNA sequence: TGTGCCAGCAGCTCGGGCGGGCCGAGCACAGATACGCAGTATTTT.

This chain joins TRBV6-2 or TRBV6-3 and TRBJ2-7, with 8 bases matching TRBD1. The CDR3 is 15 amino acids. Germline lookup yields CDR1 MNHEY and CDR2 SVGEGT. The V and J ends lost 4 bases and 1 base, in that order; junction bases with no gene match: 6. The CDR3 nucleotides are TGTGCCAGCAGTTCTCCGGGACAGGCGTCCTACGAGCAGTACTTC. It codes for CASSSPGQASYEQYF.